The next 10 T cell receptor beta chains were all read from a single sample in a study of shared clonotypes between healthy human individuals. This table comes from immunoSEQ multiplex PCR, and its TCRdb copy is limited to in-frame clones, with some not included. Of some 240,000 clones in the sample, 50% to 75% were seen once. Input material: memory CD4+ T cells sorted from blood. This sample's subset: CD45RA-negative fraction. These receptor sequences come from a man in his thirties or forties in good health.

This clone has a count of ten or more. The chain has TRBV28 and TRBJ1-5, with D possibly being TRBD1 (6 bases). This CDR3 region has 14 residues. CDR1 is MDHEN and CDR2 is SYDVKM in the germline V gene. The V end lost 3 bases, the J end lost 9 bases, and 15 bases lay between the germline ends. The CDR3 protein is CASSLEGHRRPQHF. For the CDR3, the DNA is TGTGCCAGCAGTTTGGAGGGACATCGTCGGCCCCAGCATTTT.

With respect to this clone: At one boundary the junction diverges from the germline segment, which might be a read error. The gene calls are TRBV15 and TRBJ1-4, with D unclear. Germline V gene data show CDR1 as LNHNV and CDR2 as YYDKDF (reference sequence). The CDR3 has 12 residues. The CDR3 bases are TGTGCTACCAGCAGAGGGTGGGAAAAACTGTTTTTT. Translating gives CATSRGWEKLFF.

The gene calls are TRBV4-3 and TRBJ2-7; the D call may be TRBD1 or TRBD2 (5 bases each). The CDR3 is made up of 13 amino acids. Per the germline V gene, CDR1 is LGHNA and CDR2 is YSLEER. Trimming shortened V by 3 bases and J by 2 bases, and 8 bases separated the two germline ends. For the CDR3, the DNA is TGCGCCAGCAGCCAGGGGGAAACCTACGAGCAGTACTTC. Translated: CASSQGETYEQYF.

This clone was observed at least ten times. The chain has TRBV5-1 and TRBJ2-2, with 8 bases that match TRBD2. The CDR3 sequence is 16 residues long. The junction had 7 bases not matched to a gene; V was cut back by 0 bases and J by 6 bases. Germline CDR1 and CDR2: SGHRS and YFSETQ. CDR3 DNA sequence: TGCGCCAGCAGCTTGGGGGCTAGCGGGTTCTCCGGGGAGCTGTTTTTT. Its translation is CASSLGASGFSGELFF.

The chain combines TRBV6-5 with TRBJ2-2, with no clear D. The germline V gene encodes CDR1 MNHEY and CDR2 SVGAGI. The CDR3 extends over 12 amino acids. Deletions cut 3 bases from V and 5 bases from J, with 4 bases between. The CDR3 DNA sequence: TGTGCCAGCAGTTATCAGACCGGGGAGCTGTTTTTT. Protein sequence: CASSYQTGELFF.

The chain links TRBV9 to TRBJ2-7; 7 nucleotides agree with TRBD2. Germline V gives CDR1 SGDLS, CDR2 YYNGEE. The length of the CDR3 is 15 residues. Unmatched junction bases numbered 15, after V lost 4 bases and J lost 8 bases. In DNA form, the CDR3 reads TGTGCCAGCAGCATGCTTGGGACTACCTCTACGAAGCAGTACTTC. Its protein is CASSMLGTTSTKQYF.

The chain recombines TRBV7-8 with TRBJ2-3; D unresolved. Trimming pared 3 bases from V and 6 bases from J, leaving 10 bases between. The germline gives CDR1 SGHVS, CDR2 FQNEAQ. This CDR3 region has 13 residues. CDR3 amino acids: CASSFPGADTQYF. DNA for the CDR3: TGTGCCAGCAGCTTCCCGGGTGCCGATACGCAGTATTTT.

The chain uses TRBV9 and TRBJ2-5, with 10 bases lining up with TRBD2. V lost 3 bases and J lost 4; bases outside the gene matches: 9. The CDR3 has 16 residues. CDR1 is SGDLS, CDR2 YYNGEE, per germline. CDR3 DNA: TGTGCCAGCAGCGCATCTAGCGGGAGTGTCCCAGAGACCCAGTACTTC. Translating it yields CASSASSGSVPETQYF.

The chain carries TRBV7-2 and TRBJ2-1; 8 bases agree with TRBD2. V shed 1 base and J 5 bases; nucleotides not matched to a gene: 7. CDR1 is SGHTA and CDR2 is FQGNSA in the germline V gene. The CDR3 is 16 amino acids. CDR3 nucleotides: TGTGCCAGCAGCTTAGGGGGGGCGGGAGGTCACAATGAGCAGTTCTTC. The encoded protein is CASSLGGAGGHNEQFF.

This clone was seen just once. The genes are TRBV25-1 and TRBJ2-3; 8 nucleotides line up with TRBD2. CDR3 size: 16 residues. Trimming removed 4 bases from V and 2 bases from J; junction bases left unmatched: 8. From germline, CDR1 is MGHDK and CDR2 SYGVNS. The CDR3 nucleotides read TGTGCCAGCAGTGCCCAGACTAGCGCCTACACAGATACGCAGTATTTT. Amino acid sequence: CASSAQTSAYTDTQYF. Variable domain in full (rest from reference TRBV25-1 and TRBJ2-3): EADIYQTPRYLVIGTGKKITLECSQTMGHDKMYWYQQDPGMELHLIHYSYGVNSTEKGDLSSESTVSRIRTEHFPLTLESARPSHTSQYLCASSAQTSAYTDTQYFGPGTRLTVL.